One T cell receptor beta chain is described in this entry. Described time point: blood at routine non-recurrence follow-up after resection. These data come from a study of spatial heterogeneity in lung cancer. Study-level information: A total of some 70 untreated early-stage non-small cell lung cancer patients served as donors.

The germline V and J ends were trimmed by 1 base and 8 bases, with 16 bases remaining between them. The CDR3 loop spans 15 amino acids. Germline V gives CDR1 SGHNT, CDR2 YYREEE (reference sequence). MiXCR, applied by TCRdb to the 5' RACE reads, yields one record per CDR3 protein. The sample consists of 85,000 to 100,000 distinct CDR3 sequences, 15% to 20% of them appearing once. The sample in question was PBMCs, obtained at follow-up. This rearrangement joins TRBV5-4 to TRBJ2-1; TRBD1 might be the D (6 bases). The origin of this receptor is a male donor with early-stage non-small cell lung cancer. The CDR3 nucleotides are TGTGCCAGCAGCTTGAAGACACAGGGCGTATATGAGCAGTTCTTC. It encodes CASSLKTQGVYEQFF. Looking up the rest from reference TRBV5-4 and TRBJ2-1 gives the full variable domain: ETGVTQSPTHLIKTRGQQVTLRCSSQSGHNTVSWYQQALGQGPQFIFQYYREEENGRGNFPPRFSGLQFPNYSSELNVNALELDDSALYLCASSLKTQGVYEQFFGPGTRLTVL.